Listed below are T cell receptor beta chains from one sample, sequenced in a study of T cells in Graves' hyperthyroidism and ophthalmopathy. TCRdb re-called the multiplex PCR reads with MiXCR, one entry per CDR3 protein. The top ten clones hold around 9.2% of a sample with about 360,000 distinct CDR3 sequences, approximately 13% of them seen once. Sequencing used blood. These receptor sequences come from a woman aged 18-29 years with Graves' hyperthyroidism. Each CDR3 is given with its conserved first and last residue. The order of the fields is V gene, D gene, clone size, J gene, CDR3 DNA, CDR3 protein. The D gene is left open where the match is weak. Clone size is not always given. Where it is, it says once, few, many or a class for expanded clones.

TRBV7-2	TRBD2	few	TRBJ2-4	TGTGCCAGCAGCTTACCCTACGGGACTACGAGGAACATTCAGTACTTC	CASSLPYGTTRNIQYF
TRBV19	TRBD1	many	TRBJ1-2	TGTGCCAGTAGTTCACAGGGGTCAAGCTACTATGGCTACACCTTC	CASSSQGSSYYGYTF
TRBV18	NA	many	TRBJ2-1	TGTGCCAGCTCACCATTTTCCCGGACAGCCAACAATGAGCAGTTCTTC	CASSPFSRTANNEQFF
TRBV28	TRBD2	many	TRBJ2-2	TGTGCCAGCAGTCCGCCGACGGGGACTAGCGGGGCCGGGGAGCTGTTTTTT	CASSPPTGTSGAGELFF
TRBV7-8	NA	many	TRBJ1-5	TGTGCCAGCAGCCAGACCGGTCTAAGCAATCAGCCCCAGCATTTT	CASSQTGLSNQPQHF
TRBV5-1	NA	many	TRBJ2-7	TGCGCCAGCAGCCAGAGCGGGTCCCGCTACGAGCAGTACTTC	CASSQSGSRYEQYF
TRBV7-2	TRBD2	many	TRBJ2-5	TGTGCCAGCAGCTTATTCAGCGGGGGGGCCCTCCAGTACTTC	CASSLFSGGALQYF
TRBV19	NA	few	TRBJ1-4	TGTGCCACTTCAGGGGAATGGGCAACTAATGAAAAACTGTTTTTT	CATSGEWATNEKLFF
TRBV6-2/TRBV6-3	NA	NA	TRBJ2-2	TGTGCCAGCACGAGAGGGGCCTCGGGCACCGGGGAGCTGTTTTTT	CASTRGASGTGELFF
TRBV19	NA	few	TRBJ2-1	TGTGCCAGTAGTATCTTTCCCGAAGTTTACAATGAGCAGTTCTTC	CASSIFPEVYNEQFF